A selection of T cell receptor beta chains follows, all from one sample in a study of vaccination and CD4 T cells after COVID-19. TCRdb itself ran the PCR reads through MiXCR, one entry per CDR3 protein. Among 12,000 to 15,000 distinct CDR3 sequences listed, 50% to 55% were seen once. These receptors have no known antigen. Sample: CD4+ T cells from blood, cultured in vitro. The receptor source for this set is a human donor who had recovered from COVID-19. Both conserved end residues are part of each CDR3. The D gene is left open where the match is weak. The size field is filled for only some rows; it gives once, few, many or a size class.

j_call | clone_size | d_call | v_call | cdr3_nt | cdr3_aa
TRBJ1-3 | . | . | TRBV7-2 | TGTGCCAGCGCTAAGGGAAACACCATATATTTT | CASAKGNTIYF
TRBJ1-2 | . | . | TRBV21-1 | TGTGCCAGCAGCAAGGGGGACAGGGGGCGCAACAACTATGGCTACACCTTC | CASSKGDRGRNNYGYTF
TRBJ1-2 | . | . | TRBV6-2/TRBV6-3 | TGTGCCAGCAGTGCAAACTATGGCTACACCTTC | CASSANYGYTF
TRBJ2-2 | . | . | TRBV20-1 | TGCAGTGCGTACCGGGACGGCGTCGGGGAGCTGTTTTTT | CSAYRDGVGELFF
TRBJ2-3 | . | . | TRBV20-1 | TGCAGTGCTAGTCTGCGGGGGCTCGCCGATACGCAGTATTTT | CSASLRGLADTQYF
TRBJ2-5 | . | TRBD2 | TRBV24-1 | TGTGCCACCAGTGTCCTCTCGGGAGGTAGGGAGACCCAGTACTTC | CATSVLSGGRETQYF
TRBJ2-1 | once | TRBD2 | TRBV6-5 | TGTGCCAGCAGTTCGAGGGGGGGACTAGCGGACAATGAGCAGTTCTTC | CASSSRGGLADNEQFF
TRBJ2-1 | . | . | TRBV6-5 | TGTGCCAGCAGTTACTCAAGGGGCTGGGATGAGCAGTTCTTC | CASSYSRGWDEQFF
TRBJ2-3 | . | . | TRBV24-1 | TGTGCCACCAGTGATTTTCAGTCCGCAGATACGCAGTATTTT | CATSDFQSADTQYF
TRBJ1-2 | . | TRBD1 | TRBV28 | TGTGCCACCAGGACAGGAGCTCTTCAGGGGGGCTACACCTTC | CATRTGALQGGYTF
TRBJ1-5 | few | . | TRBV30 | TGTGCCTGGAGGGGAGGAAGGAACAATCAGCCCCAGCATTTT | CAWRGGRNNQPQHF
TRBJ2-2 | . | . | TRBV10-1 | TGCGCCAGCAGTGATCGATGGGGAGCTGGGTCCGGGGAGCTGTTTTTT | CASSDRWGAGSGELFF
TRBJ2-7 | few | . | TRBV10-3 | TGTGCCATCAGTGAGTCTGGCGGGAACTCCTACGAGCAGTACTTC | CAISESGGNSYEQYF
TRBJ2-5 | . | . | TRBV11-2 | TGTGCCAGCAGCTTACAACCCGCGGCGGGCCAAGGGACCCAGTACTTC | CASSLQPAAGQGTQYF
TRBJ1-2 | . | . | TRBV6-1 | TGTGCCAGCAGTGAAGGTGGGGCGAATGCAAACTATGGCTACACCTTC | CASSEGGANANYGYTF
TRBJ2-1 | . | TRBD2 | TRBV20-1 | TGCAGTGCTAGAACTAGCGGGACCAATGAGCAGTTCTTC | CSARTSGTNEQFF
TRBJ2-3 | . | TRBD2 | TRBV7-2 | TGTGCCAGCAGATCGACTAGCGGGAGGGCCATGAATTTT | CASRSTSGRAMNF
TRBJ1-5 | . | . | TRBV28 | TGTGCCAGCAGTTTCGCTAGTGGCAATCAGCCCCAGCATTTT | CASSFASGNQPQHF
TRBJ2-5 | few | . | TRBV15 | TGTGCCACCAGCAGAGATCGAATGCGAGGGTTAAGTGAGACCCAGTACTTC | CATSRDRMRGLSETQYF
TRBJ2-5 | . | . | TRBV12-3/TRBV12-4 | TGTGCCAGCAGTTTCGGAGGGACAAAGACCCAGTACTTC | CASSFGGTKTQYF
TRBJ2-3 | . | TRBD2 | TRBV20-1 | TGCAGTGCTAGAGATTTCGCGGGACTAGCGGGCGCAGATACGCAGTATTTT | CSARDFAGLAGADTQYF
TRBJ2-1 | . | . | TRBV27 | TGTGCCAGCAGTCCGGTGACTAGTCGGTTCTTC | CASSPVTSRFF
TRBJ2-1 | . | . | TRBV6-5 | TGTGCCAGCAGTTACGGGACAGGGAGCCGCGGGAGGGGTTCCGGGCAGTTCTTC | CASSYGTGSRGRGSGQFF
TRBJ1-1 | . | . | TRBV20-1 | TGCAGTGCTAGAGACAACAGGGTGTATGGTGAAGCTTTCTTT | CSARDNRVYGEAFF
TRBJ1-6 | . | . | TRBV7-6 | TGTGCCAGCAGCTTAGCGGCCGGATGGTTGGGGGCCGGGGATAATTCACCCCTCCACTTT | CASSLAAGWLGAGDNSPLHF
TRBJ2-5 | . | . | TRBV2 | TGTGCCAGCAGGATTAGGGTGGGAGTCGGTGAGACCCAGTACTTC | CASRIRVGVGETQYF
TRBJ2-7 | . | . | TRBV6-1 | TGTGCCAGCAGTGGGGTGGGGGGGCCCTACGAGCAGTACTTC | CASSGVGGPYEQYF
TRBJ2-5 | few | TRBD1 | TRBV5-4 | TGTGCCAGCAGCCCGGGACAGGGGGAGACCCAGTACTTC | CASSPGQGETQYF
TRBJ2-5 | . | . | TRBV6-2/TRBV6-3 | TGTGCCAGCAGTTACTCTGCAGACCAAGAGACCCAGTACTTC | CASSYSADQETQYF